The rows below give T cell receptor beta chains drawn from one sample of a study of T cell responses to AZD1222 COVID-19 vaccine. Profiled with immunoSEQ multiplex PCR; TCRdb holds only in-frame clones, not every one. The table lists about 170,000 clones, roughly 92% of them singletons. This specimen consisted of peripheral blood, obtained on day 0 of AZD1222 vaccination. The receptors were gathered from an adult in good health. Both conserved end residues are part of each CDR3. A D gene is named only where the DNA matches it firmly. For some rows the clone size is stated as once, few or many, or as a class when expanded; others skip it.

>TRBJ2-1|-|-|TRBV2
TGTGCCAGCAGGGGGACTTTCAATGAGCAGTTCTTC
CASRGTFNEQFF
>TRBJ2-2|-|once|TRBV13
TGTGCCAGCAGCTCCCGCACCATAAAGGACATATACACCGGGGAGCTGTTTTTT
CASSSRTIKDIYTGELFF
>TRBJ2-2|TRBD1|-|TRBV10-3
TGTGCCATCAGTGGCCCGACAGGGGGCGGGGAGCTGTTTTTT
CAISGPTGGGELFF
>TRBJ1-1|TRBD1|once|TRBV6-5
TGTGCCAGCTCCCAGGGGGGCCACATGAACACTGAAGCTTTCTTT
CASSQGGHMNTEAFF
>TRBJ2-2|-|-|TRBV6-4
TGTGCCAGCAGTGACAGGGACACCGGGGAGCTGTTTTTT
CASSDRDTGELFF
>TRBJ1-4|-|-|TRBV24-1
TGTGCCACCAGTGATCGGCCGACACCTTCAACTAATGAAAAACTGTTTTTT
CATSDRPTPSTNEKLFF
>TRBJ2-7|TRBD1|-|TRBV18
TGTGCCAGCTCACCAGGCCAGGACAGGGGGTTTTACGAGCAGTACTTC
CASSPGQDRGFYEQYF
>TRBJ2-5|TRBD1|few|TRBV19
TGTGCCAGTAGGGAAGGACAGGCGTACCAAGAGACCCAGTACTTC
CASREGQAYQETQYF
>TRBJ1-1|TRBD1|-|TRBV27
TGTGCCAGCAGTTTACAGACAGGGCCACTCACTGAAGCTTTCTTT
CASSLQTGPLTEAFF
>TRBJ2-7|-|-|TRBV13
TGTGCCAGCAGTAGGTCCCTGGACAGACGTTACGAGCAGTACTTC
CASSRSLDRRYEQYF
>TRBJ1-5|TRBD1|-|TRBV19
TGTGCCAGTAGGCTGACAGGGCAAGGACAGCCCCAGCATTTT
CASRLTGQGQPQHF
>TRBJ2-1|-|-|TRBV6-2/TRBV6-3
TGTGCCAGCAGCCGTGGTGGTGAGCAGTTCTTC
CASSRGGEQFF
>TRBJ2-5|-|-|TRBV6-5
TGTGCCAGCAGGCAAGAGGAGTTAGAGACCCAGTACTTC
CASRQEELETQYF
>TRBJ1-1|-|-|TRBV5-1
TGCGCCAGCAGCTTTCGCGGCGGAAAGACTGAAGCTTTCTTT
CASSFRGGKTEAFF
>TRBJ2-7|-|few|TRBV5-4
TGTGCCAGCAGCTCCGCCGGCAGGGCCCCCTACGAGCAGTACTTC
CASSSAGRAPYEQYF
>TRBJ1-2|-|-|TRBV9
TGTGCCAGCAGCGTAGCGGGGGTCTATGGCTACACCTTC
CASSVAGVYGYTF
>TRBJ1-2|TRBD1|-|TRBV5-8
TGTGCCAGCAGTTTCCGGACAGGGGGCACGGGCTACACCTTC
CASSFRTGGTGYTF
>TRBJ1-2|-|-|TRBV29-1
TGCAGCGTTGAAGACGGGGGGCCCCCGCCCGGCTACACCTTC
CSVEDGGPPPGYTF
>TRBJ2-7|TRBD1|-|TRBV7-8
TGTGCCAGCAGCCGTCCGGGACAGGGGATCTATGAGCAGTACTTC
CASSRPGQGIYEQYF
>TRBJ1-1|-|-|TRBV11-2
TGTGCCAGCAGCTTAGATCCCTGGACAGTTGAAGCTTTCTTT
CASSLDPWTVEAFF
>TRBJ2-1|-|-|TRBV5-1
TGCGCCAGCAGCTTGGATGGACTACCTTACAATGAGCAGTTCTTC
CASSLDGLPYNEQFF
>TRBJ1-5|TRBD1|-|TRBV5-6
TGTGCCAGCAGTACTACTCTTGGGTACAGGGGTGTAAGTCAGCCCCAGCATTTT
CASSTTLGYRGVSQPQHF
>TRBJ2-2|-|-|TRBV4-1
TGCGCCAGCAGCCTCCAGGATACCGGGGAGCTGTTTTTT
CASSLQDTGELFF
>TRBJ2-2|-|-|TRBV7-7
TGTGCTAGCAGCTCTCGGACAGACCCGAACACCGGGGAGCTGTTTTTT
CASSSRTDPNTGELFF
>TRBJ1-6|TRBD1|-|TRBV6-5
TGTGCCAGCAGGAAGCAGGGACAGGGAGGCTCACCCCTCCACTTT
CASRKQGQGGSPLHF
>TRBJ1-1|TRBD1|-|TRBV7-2
TGTGCCAGCAGCTATTACAGGGGCACTGAAGCTTTCTTT
CASSYYRGTEAFF
>TRBJ2-1|TRBD2|-|TRBV3-1/TRBV3-2
TGTGCCAGCAGCCAAGGGACTAGCGGGTTATACAATGAGCAGTTCTTC
CASSQGTSGLYNEQFF
>TRBJ1-2|-|-|TRBV18
TGTGCCAGCTCACCACCCGTAGCTAACTATGGCTACACCTTC
CASSPPVANYGYTF
>TRBJ1-2|-|-|TRBV7-9
TGTGCCAGCAGCTTATCCGCGGCCGACTATGGCTACACCTTC
CASSLSAADYGYTF
>TRBJ2-2|-|-|TRBV7-9
TGTGCCAGCAGCTTAGCGCGAGGAGGGCACACCGGGGAGCTGTTTTTT
CASSLARGGHTGELFF
>TRBJ1-2|TRBD1|few|TRBV6-5
TGTGCCAGCAGTTACTCCGGGACAGGGAACTATGGCTACACCTTC
CASSYSGTGNYGYTF
>TRBJ1-3|-|-|TRBV19
TGTGCCAGTAGTATTATGGGGACCAACTCTGGAAACACCATATATTTT
CASSIMGTNSGNTIYF
>TRBJ1-1|-|-|TRBV2
TGTGCCAGCAGTAGAGTGAACACTGAAGCTTTCTTT
CASSRVNTEAFF
>TRBJ2-3|TRBD2|-|TRBV7-8
TGTGCCAGCAGCCCAAAAAGACTAGCGGGGGGTACAGATACGCAGTATTTT
CASSPKRLAGGTDTQYF
>TRBJ2-7|-|-|TRBV7-6
TGTGCCAGCAGCCCCGGAAGACCCGGGAGTTACGCCTACGAGCAGTACTTC
CASSPGRPGSYAYEQYF
>TRBJ2-1|-|-|TRBV7-3
TGTGCCAGCAGCTTAAACGGCGGAGACAATGAGCAGTTCTTC
CASSLNGGDNEQFF
>TRBJ1-2|TRBD1|-|TRBV6-5
TGTGCCAGCAGCCGACCCACAGGGGAGGGATACACCTTC
CASSRPTGEGYTF
>TRBJ2-1|TRBD2|-|TRBV7-9
TGTGCCAGCAGCTTACTAGCGGGAGGGGCCTACAATGAGCAGTTCTTC
CASSLLAGGAYNEQFF
>TRBJ1-1|-|once|TRBV5-8
TGTGCCAGCGGTTTCAGGGGTTTGATGAACACTGAAGCTTTCTTT
CASGFRGLMNTEAFF
>TRBJ1-1|-|-|TRBV6-5
TGTGCCAGCAGTCAGCGACAGATGAACACTGAAGCTTTCTTT
CASSQRQMNTEAFF
>TRBJ2-2|-|-|TRBV7-2
TGTGCCAGCAGCCCCTACACCGGGGAGCTGTTTTTT
CASSPYTGELFF
>TRBJ1-3|TRBD1|-|TRBV30
TGTGGGGGAGGGGGACAGCGAAACACCATATATTTT
CGGGGQRNTIYF
>TRBJ1-1|-|-|TRBV19
TGTGCCAGTAGCCGCCCGGCGGAAACTGAAGCTTTCTTT
CASSRPAETEAFF
>TRBJ2-1|TRBD1|-|TRBV2
TGTGCCAGCAGAGGGGACAGCCCCTGGGAGCAGTTCTTC
CASRGDSPWEQFF
>TRBJ2-5|TRBD2|-|TRBV5-1
TGCGCCAGCAGCTTGGGACCCCCGGGGGGAGAGACCCAGTACTTC
CASSLGPPGGETQYF
>TRBJ1-2|-|-|TRBV19
TGTGCCAGTAGTTCACAGGCCTTTCTGGGTAGCTACACCTTC
CASSSQAFLGSYTF
>TRBJ2-5|-|once|TRBV5-1
TGCGCCAGCAGCTTCGGGGCAGGCAGAGAGGAGACCCAGTACTTC
CASSFGAGREETQYF
>TRBJ2-3|-|-|TRBV4-2
TGTGCCAGCAGCGGGCGGGGATGGACAGATACGCAGTATTTT
CASSGRGWTDTQYF
>TRBJ2-5|-|-|TRBV2
TGTGCCAGCAGTGCACAGGGTCAAGAGACCCAGTACTTC
CASSAQGQETQYF
>TRBJ1-2|-|few|TRBV6-5
TGTGCCAGCAGTTACTCGCGTAGGGGGGAATATGGCTACACCTTC
CASSYSRRGEYGYTF
>TRBJ2-7|-|-|TRBV6-5
TGTGCCAGCACATTCGCGACAGGCCTAACCTACGAGCAGTACTTC
CASTFATGLTYEQYF
>TRBJ2-5|TRBD2|-|TRBV11-2
TGTGCCAGCAGCTTATCCCCTAGCGGGGGGTCTTACCAAGAGACCCAGTACTTC
CASSLSPSGGSYQETQYF
>TRBJ1-4|-|-|TRBV3-1/TRBV3-2
TGTGCCAGCCGGACATCCCTGCGAGGGGAAAAACTGTTTTTT
CASRTSLRGEKLFF